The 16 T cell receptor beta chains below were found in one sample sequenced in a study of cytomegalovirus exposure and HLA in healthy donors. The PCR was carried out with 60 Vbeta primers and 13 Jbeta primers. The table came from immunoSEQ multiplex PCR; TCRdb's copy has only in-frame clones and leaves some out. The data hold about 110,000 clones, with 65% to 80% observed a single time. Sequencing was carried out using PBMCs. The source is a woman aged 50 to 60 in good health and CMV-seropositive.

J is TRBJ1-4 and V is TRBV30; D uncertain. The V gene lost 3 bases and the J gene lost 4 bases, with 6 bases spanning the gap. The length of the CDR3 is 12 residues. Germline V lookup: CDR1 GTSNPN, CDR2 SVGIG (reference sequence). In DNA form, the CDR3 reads TGTGCCTGGAGCGCGGTTAATGAAAAACTGTTTTTT. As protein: CAWSAVNEKLFF.

CDR3 in DNA: TGTGCCAGCAGTGAAGAGCGGGGGCCCACAGATACGCAGTATTTT. Its translation is CASSEERGPTDTQYF. This rearrangement joins TRBV2 to TRBJ2-3; 8 nucleotides line up with TRBD2. V gave up 1 base and J gave up 2 bases; unmatched junction bases: 2. This CDR3 comprises 15 residues. Germline V gene data show CDR1 as SNHLY and CDR2 as FYNNEI.

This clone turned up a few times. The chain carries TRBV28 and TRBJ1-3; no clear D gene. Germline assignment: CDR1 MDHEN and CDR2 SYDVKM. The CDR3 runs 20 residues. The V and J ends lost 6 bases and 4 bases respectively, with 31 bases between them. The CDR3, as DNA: TGTGCCAGCAGACTAAAACTTGTCGGGAAAATAGAAAACGGGGGAAACACCATATATTTT. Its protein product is CASRLKLVGKIENGGNTIYF.

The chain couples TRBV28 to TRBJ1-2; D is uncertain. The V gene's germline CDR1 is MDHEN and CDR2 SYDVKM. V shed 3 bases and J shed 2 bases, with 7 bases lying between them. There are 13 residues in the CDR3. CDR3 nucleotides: TGTGCCAGCAGTTTGACACACAACTATGGCTACACCTTC. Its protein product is CASSLTHNYGYTF.

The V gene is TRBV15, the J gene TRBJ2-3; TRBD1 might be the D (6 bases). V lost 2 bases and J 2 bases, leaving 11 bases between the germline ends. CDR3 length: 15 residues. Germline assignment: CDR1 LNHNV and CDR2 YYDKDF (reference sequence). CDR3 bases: TGTGCCACCAGCAGAAACAGGGCAACCACAGATACGCAGTATTTT. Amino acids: CATSRNRATTDTQYF.

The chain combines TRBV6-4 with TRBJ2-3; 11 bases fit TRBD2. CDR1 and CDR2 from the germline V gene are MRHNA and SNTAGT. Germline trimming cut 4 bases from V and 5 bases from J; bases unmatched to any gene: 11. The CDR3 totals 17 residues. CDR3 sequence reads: CASSAISGGAGKDTQYF. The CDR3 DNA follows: TGTGCCAGCAGTGCCATTAGCGGGGGGGCCGGGAAAGATACGCAGTATTTT.

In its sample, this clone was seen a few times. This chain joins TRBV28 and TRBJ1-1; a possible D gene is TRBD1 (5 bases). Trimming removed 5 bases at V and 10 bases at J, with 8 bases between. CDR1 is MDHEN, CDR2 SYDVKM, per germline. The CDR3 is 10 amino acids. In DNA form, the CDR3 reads TGTGCCAGCAGTGCAGGGATAGCTTTCTTT. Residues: CASSAGIAFF.

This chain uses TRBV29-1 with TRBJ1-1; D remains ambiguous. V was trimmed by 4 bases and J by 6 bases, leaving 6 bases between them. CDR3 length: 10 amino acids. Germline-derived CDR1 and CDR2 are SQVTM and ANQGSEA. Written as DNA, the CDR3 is TGCAGCGTTGCGGTAGCTGAAGCTTTCTTT. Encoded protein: CSVAVAEAFF.

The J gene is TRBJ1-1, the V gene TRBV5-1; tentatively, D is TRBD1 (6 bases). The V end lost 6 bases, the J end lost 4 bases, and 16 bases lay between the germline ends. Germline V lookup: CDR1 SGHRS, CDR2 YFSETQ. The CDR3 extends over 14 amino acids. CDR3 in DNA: TGCGCCAGCAACTCCCGGGGGGCCAGCACTGAAGCTTTCTTT. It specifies CASNSRGASTEAFF.

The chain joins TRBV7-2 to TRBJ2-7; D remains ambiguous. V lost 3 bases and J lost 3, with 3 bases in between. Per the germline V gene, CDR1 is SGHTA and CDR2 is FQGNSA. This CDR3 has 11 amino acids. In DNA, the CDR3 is TGTGCCAGCAGCTTCTACTACGAGCAGTACTTC. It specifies CASSFYYEQYF. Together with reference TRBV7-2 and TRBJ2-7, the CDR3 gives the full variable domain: GAGVSQSPSNKVTEKGKDVELRCDPISGHTALYWYRQSLGQGLEFLIYFQGNSAPDKSGLPSDRFSAERTGGSVSTLTIQRTQQEDSAVYLCASSFYYEQYFGPGTRLTVT.

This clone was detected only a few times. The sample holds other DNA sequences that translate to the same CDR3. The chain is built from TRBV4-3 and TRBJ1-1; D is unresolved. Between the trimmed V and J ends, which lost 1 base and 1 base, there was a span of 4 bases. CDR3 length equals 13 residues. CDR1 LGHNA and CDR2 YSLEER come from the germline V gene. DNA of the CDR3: TGCGCCAGCAGCCAAGGTCAGAACACTGAAGCTTTCTTT. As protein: CASSQGQNTEAFF.

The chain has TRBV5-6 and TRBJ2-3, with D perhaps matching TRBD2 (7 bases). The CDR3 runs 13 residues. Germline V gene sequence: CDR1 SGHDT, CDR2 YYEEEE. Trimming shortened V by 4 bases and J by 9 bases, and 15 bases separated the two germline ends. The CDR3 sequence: CASSLGGGRTQYF. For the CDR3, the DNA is TGTGCCAGCAGCCTAGGGGGGGGGAGAACGCAGTATTTT.

The DNA for the CDR3 is TGTGCCAGCAGCTACTTGGGGCGCACAGATACGCAGTATTTT. Translating it yields CASSYLGRTDTQYF. The chain joins TRBV5-6 to TRBJ2-3; TRBD1 is a possible D gene (5 bases). The germline V gene encodes CDR1 SGHDT and CDR2 YYEEEE. This CDR3 is 14 amino acids long. V was trimmed by 3 bases and J by 1 base, leaving 9 bases between them.

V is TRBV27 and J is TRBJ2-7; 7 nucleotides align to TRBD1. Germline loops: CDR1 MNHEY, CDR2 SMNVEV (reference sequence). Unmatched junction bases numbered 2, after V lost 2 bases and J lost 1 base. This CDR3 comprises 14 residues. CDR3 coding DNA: TGTGCCAGCAGTTTAGAGACAGGGTCCTACGAGCAGTACTTC. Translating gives CASSLETGSYEQYF.

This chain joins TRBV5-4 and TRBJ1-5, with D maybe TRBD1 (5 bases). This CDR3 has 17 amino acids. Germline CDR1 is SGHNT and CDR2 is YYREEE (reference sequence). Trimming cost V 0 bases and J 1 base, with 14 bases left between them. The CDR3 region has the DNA TGTGCCAGCAGCTTGGGTGGGCAGGGAGGCAGCAATCAGCCCCAGCATTTT. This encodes CASSLGGQGGSNQPQHF.

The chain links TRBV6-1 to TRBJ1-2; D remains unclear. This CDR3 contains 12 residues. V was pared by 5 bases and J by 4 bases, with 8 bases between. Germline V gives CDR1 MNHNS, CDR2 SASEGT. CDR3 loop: CASSLAGYGYTF. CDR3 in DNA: TGTGCCAGCAGTCTTGCGGGCTATGGCTACACCTTC.